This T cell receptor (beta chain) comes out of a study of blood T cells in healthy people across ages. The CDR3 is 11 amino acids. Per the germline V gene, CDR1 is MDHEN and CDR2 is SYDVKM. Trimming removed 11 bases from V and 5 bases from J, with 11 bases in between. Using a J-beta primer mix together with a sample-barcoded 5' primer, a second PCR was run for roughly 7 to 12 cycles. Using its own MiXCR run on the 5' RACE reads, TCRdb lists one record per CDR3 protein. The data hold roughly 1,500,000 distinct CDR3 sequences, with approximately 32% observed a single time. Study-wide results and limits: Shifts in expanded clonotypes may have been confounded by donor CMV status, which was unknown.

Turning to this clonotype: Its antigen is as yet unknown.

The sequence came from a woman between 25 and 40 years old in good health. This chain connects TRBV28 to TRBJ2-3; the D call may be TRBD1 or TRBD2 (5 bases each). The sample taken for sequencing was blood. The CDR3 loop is CAVKGRDTQYF. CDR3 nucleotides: TGTGCCGTTAAGGGGAGAGATACGCAGTATTTT.